Below, 17 T cell receptor beta chains from the same sample are listed, as sequenced in a study of T cells in localized non-small cell lung cancer (dated by TCRdb to the early 2020s). Library method: the immunoSEQ multiplex PCR assay. TCRdb retrieved this table from immuneACCESS and kept in-frame rearrangements only. Not all clones are present; in checked studies, unresolved V genes account for under half, and no reason is known for the remainder. This sample lists 70,000 or so clones; about 88% were detected once. The top ten clones comprise 1.3% of the sample. The material was peripheral blood, obtained before any cancer treatment. Receptor source: a female donor at least 60 years old with stage I lung adenocarcinoma.

The chain is built from TRBV6-1 and TRBJ2-7; D ambiguous. This CDR3 has 11 amino acids. The V and J ends lost 4 bases and 4 bases respectively, with 5 bases between them. Germline V lookup: CDR1 MNHNS, CDR2 SASEGT. CDR3 bases: TGTGCCAGCAGTGCGATTTACGAGCAGTACTTC. Its protein product is CASSAIYEQYF.

The rearrangement joins TRBV14 to TRBJ1-1; 8 positions agree with TRBD1. This CDR3 spans 14 amino acids. Germline values: CDR1 SGHDN, CDR2 FVKESK. Unmatched junction bases numbered 3, after V lost 2 bases and J lost 4 bases. DNA of the CDR3: TGTGCCAGCAGCCAATTGACAGGGGTCACTGAAGCTTTCTTT. Translation: CASSQLTGVTEAFF.

The chain carries TRBV29-1 and TRBJ1-6; 8 bases fit TRBD1. The ends lost 7 bases at V and 7 bases at J; junction bases unmatched: 9. The germline CDR1 and CDR2 sequences are SQVTM and ANQGSEA. The CDR3 runs 14 residues. CDR3 region: CSASGQGGNSPLHF. Written as DNA, the CDR3 is TGCAGCGCATCCGGACAGGGAGGGAATTCACCCCTCCACTTT. The variable domain in full, completed from reference TRBV29-1 and TRBJ1-6, reads SAVISQKPSRDICQRGTSLTIQCQVDSQVTMMFWYRQQPGQSLTLIATANQGSEATYESGFVIDKFPISRPNLTFSTLTVSNMSPEDSSIYLCSASGQGGNSPLHFGNGTRLTVT.

This chain uses TRBV6-1 with TRBJ2-2; D might be TRBD2 (6 bases). CDR1 and CDR2 (germline): MNHNS, SASEGT. This CDR3 spans 15 amino acids. Between the trimmed V and J ends, which lost 7 bases and 1 base, there was a span of 13 bases. The CDR3 DNA reads TGTGCCAGCATGCGGGGCCCCGGGAACACCGGGGAGCTGTTTTTT. This encodes CASMRGPGNTGELFF.

The chain couples TRBV5-1 to TRBJ1-1; the match to TRBD1 covers 8 bases. The CDR3 length is 14 residues. Per germline, CDR1 SGHRS and CDR2 YFSETQ. Trimming took 3 bases from V and 6 from J; bases not matched to a gene: 7. In DNA form, the CDR3 reads TGCGCCAGCAGCTCGTACAGGGGGATGCCTGAAGCTTTCTTT. Translated, it gives CASSSYRGMPEAFF.

V gene TRBV9 combines with J gene TRBJ2-5, with TRBD1 identical over 11 bases. Germline V gene sequence: CDR1 SGDLS, CDR2 YYNGEE. The CDR3 is 15 residues long. V was pared by 4 bases and J by 5 bases, with 7 bases of the junction left unmatched. The CDR3 is CASSRGTGGGETQYF. The CDR3 coding sequence is TGTGCCAGCAGCAGAGGGACAGGGGGAGGGGAGACCCAGTACTTC.

The chain combines TRBV19 with TRBJ2-3, with D possibly being TRBD1 (7 bases). CDR1 and CDR2 from the germline V gene are LNHDA and SQIVND (reference sequence). The CDR3 runs 16 residues. The V gene lost 3 bases and the J gene lost 0 bases, with 13 bases spanning the gap. For the CDR3, the DNA is TGTGCCAGTAGTATCCGGAGGGGGCCAAGCACAGATACGCAGTATTTT. Residues: CASSIRRGPSTDTQYF. The variable domain in full, with the rest retrieved from reference TRBV19 and TRBJ2-3, is DGGITQSPKYLFRKEGQNVTLSCEQNLNHDAMYWYRQDPGQGLRLIYYSQIVNDFQKGDIAEGYSVSREKKESFPLTVTSAQKNPTAFYLCASSIRRGPSTDTQYFGPGTRLTVL.

CDR3 in amino acids: CASSLFGSYEQYF. In DNA, the CDR3 is TGTGCCAGCAGTCTCTTTGGGTCCTACGAGCAGTACTTC. The chain couples TRBV6-5 to TRBJ2-7; D gene uncertain. Deletions cut 5 bases from V and 1 base from J, with 9 bases between. The germline CDR1 and CDR2 sequences are MNHEY and SVGAGI. The CDR3 extends over 13 amino acids.

The sample holds one count of this clone. The V gene is TRBV28, the J gene TRBJ1-3; the D gene is possibly TRBD1 (5 bases). V shed 8 bases and J shed 4 bases, with 21 bases lying between them. This CDR3 comprises 16 residues. Germline V gives CDR1 MDHEN, CDR2 SYDVKM. The CDR3 DNA reads TGTGCCAGCGTCAGACCGGGGCCTCAATCGGGAAACACCATATATTTT. Translated: CASVRPGPQSGNTIYF.

The chain combines TRBV6-1 with TRBJ2-5; 10 bases are shared with TRBD2. The germline V gene has CDR1 MNHNS and CDR2 SASEGT. This CDR3 region has 19 residues. V shed 1 base and J 4 bases; nucleotides not matched to a gene: 15. CDR3 in DNA: TGTGCCAGCAGTGAAGTCCCTAGCGGGGGCTACCCCACGAGAGAGACCCAGTACTTC. Its protein product is CASSEVPSGGYPTRETQYF.

This clone qualifies as medium-sized (0.01 to 0.1%). The V call is TRBV10-1, the J call TRBJ1-6; possibly TRBD1 for D (5 bases). Trimming shortened V by 3 bases and J by 9 bases, and 15 bases separated the two germline ends. Germline V lookup: CDR1 WNHNN, CDR2 SYGVQD (reference sequence). The CDR3 totals 15 residues. CDR3 amino acids: CASSEGVQGGSPLHF. CDR3 DNA sequence: TGCGCCAGCAGTGAAGGTGTCCAGGGCGGTTCACCCCTCCACTTT.

The CDR3 sequence: CASSPGRGETQYF. The CDR3 nucleotides read TGTGCCAGCAGCCCCGGCCGCGGGGAGACCCAGTACTTC. V usage is TRBV6-5 and J usage is TRBJ2-5, with D perhaps matching TRBD2 (5 bases). Trimming removed 6 bases at V and 5 bases at J, with 13 bases between. From germline, CDR1 is MNHEY and CDR2 SVGAGI. CDR3 length: 13 amino acids.

The chain links TRBV15 to TRBJ2-5; the D gene is possibly TRBD1 (5 bases). The germline V gene encodes CDR1 LNHNV and CDR2 YYDKDF (reference sequence). V was trimmed by 1 base and J by 2 bases, leaving 8 bases between them. The CDR3 is 14 residues long. The CDR3 loop is CATSRGQIQETQYF. The CDR3 DNA follows: TGTGCCACCAGCAGAGGACAGATTCAAGAGACCCAGTACTTC.

J is TRBJ1-1 and V is TRBV5-5, with D tentatively TRBD1 (5 bases). Germline-derived CDR1 and CDR2 are SGHKS and YYEKEE (reference sequence). This CDR3 has 18 amino acids. Trimming stripped 0 bases from V and 0 bases from J, with 18 bases between. CDR3 sequence: CASSLGTRYQYLNTEAFF. CDR3 nucleotide sequence: TGTGCCAGCAGCTTGGGGACAAGATACCAGTATTTGAACACTGAAGCTTTCTTT.

The chain uses TRBV2 and TRBJ2-5; 10 bases match TRBD2. The CDR3 totals 15 residues. Trimming took 6 bases from V and 4 from J; bases not matched to a gene: 8. In germline, CDR1 is SNHLY, CDR2 FYNNEI. The CDR3 sequence: CASRELAGRLETQYF. Here the CDR3 DNA reads TGTGCCAGCAGGGAACTAGCGGGGCGATTAGAGACCCAGTACTTC. Combining the CDR3 with reference TRBV2 and TRBJ2-5 gives the whole variable domain EPEVTQTPSHQVTQMGQEVILRCVPISNHLYFYWYRQILGQKVEFLVSFYNNEISEKSEIFDDQFSVERPDGSNFTLKIRSTKLEDSAMYFCASRELAGRLETQYFGPGTRLLVL.

This chain connects TRBV25-1 to TRBJ2-7, with a tentative D call TRBD1 (5 bases). Trimming removed 11 bases from V and 7 bases from J, with 12 bases in between. This CDR3 is 10 amino acids long. Germline CDR1 is MGHDK and CDR2 is SYGVNS. The CDR3: CAARRGEQYF. CDR3 DNA: TGTGCCGCCCGTAGGGGTGAGCAGTACTTC.

This chain uses TRBV7-2 with TRBJ1-1; D is undetermined. This CDR3 has 16 amino acids. V was shortened by 1 base and J by 0 bases, with 12 bases between the two germline ends. CDR1 and CDR2 (germline): SGHTA, FQGNSA. DNA of the CDR3: TGTGCCAGCAGCTTAGAGTGGCAGCCATTGAACACTGAAGCTTTCTTT. This sequence encodes CASSLEWQPLNTEAFF.